This record covers a single T cell receptor beta chain. Antigen specificity is unknown. The V and J ends lost 3 bases and 5 bases respectively, with 7 bases between them. From germline, CDR1 is SGDLS and CDR2 YYNGEE. The length of the CDR3 is 12 residues. The sample is drawn from a study of CD8+ T cells in alopecia areata. Study background: Percent of scalp involved defined treated patients' severity scores. Study-level results: Compared with mice, patients displayed less clear TCR sharing, possibly for HLA-related reasons. Links between baseline CD8+ expansion and response need larger treated cohorts. Researchers report lesional scalp, most notably alopecia totalis/universalis, outstripped normal scalp in clonality.

Specified treatment: oral pan-JAK inhibitor, 5-10 mg twice daily. Reverse transcribed after extraction, RNA yielded cDNA as the sequencing template. Libraries were prepared by immunoSEQ multiplex PCR; TCRdb keeps only in-frame clonotypes and omits some of them. Among about 260,000 clones listed, 60% were seen once. The source is a human donor with alopecia areata. This sequence joins TRBV9 and TRBJ2-3; tentatively, D is TRBD1 or TRBD2 (5 bases each). Sequencing used CD4+ T cells sorted from blood, obtained at approximately week 51, from a patient treated with tofacitinib. The CDR3 is CASSERGDTQYF. Written as DNA, the CDR3 is TGTGCCAGCAGCGAGAGGGGAGATACGCAGTATTTT.